This T cell receptor beta chain was sequenced during a study of T cell responses to AZD1222 COVID-19 vaccine. Regarding the study as a whole: Repertoires were obtained only post-peak T cell response.

V lost 6 bases to trimming and J lost 0 bases; unmatched junction nucleotides: 18. Germline CDR1 LNHDA, CDR2 SQIVND (reference sequence). The CDR3 is made up of 20 amino acids. About this clone itself: Antigen unknown.

Data came from immunoSEQ multiplex PCR; TCRdb stores just in-frame clones and leaves some out. The sample lists fewer than 150,000 clones, about 90% seen once, with almost 4.5% in the top ten. The chain joins TRBV19 to TRBJ1-5, with 9 nucleotides matching TRBD1. The TCR sequence derives from an adult in good health. The source was peripheral blood, collected on day 0 of AZD1222 vaccination. The CDR3: CASSKRGQGKVDDSNQPQHF. CDR3 in DNA: TGTGCCAGTAGCAAGAGGGGACAGGGCAAGGTAGATGATAGCAATCAGCCCCAGCATTTT.